Listed below are T cell receptor beta chains from one sample, sequenced in a study of blood T cell repertoires in COVID-19. The method was immunoSEQ multiplex PCR; TCRdb's version includes in-frame clones alone and lacks a portion of them. The sample holds approximately 220,000 clones; approximately 88% are singletons and the top ten take around 30%. Sequencing input: peripheral blood. The receptor set was obtained from a man aged 35 to 55 with acute or convalescent COVID-19. CDR3s include the opening cysteine and the closing phenylalanine or tryptophan. Each record gives: V gene, clone size, D gene, J gene, CDR3 DNA, CDR3 protein. A D gene is named only where the DNA matches it firmly. Some rows have no size entry. The others give once, few or many, or a class for an expanded clone.

TRBV7-3,.,.,TRBJ2-7,TGTGCCAGCAGCTTAAATGGGCGCGAGCAGTACTTC,CASSLNGREQYF
TRBV29-1,.,TRBD2,TRBJ2-1,TGCAGCGCCGGGGGGGCACGCTACAATGAGCAGTTCTTC,CSAGGARYNEQFF
TRBV19,.,.,TRBJ1-1,TGTGCCAGTAGTATCTCGAGGGCAGGGAACACTGAAGCTTTCTTT,CASSISRAGNTEAFF
TRBV4-1,.,TRBD2,TRBJ2-7,TGCGCCAGCAGGCAGGGACTAGCGGGAGGCGAGCAGTACTTC,CASRQGLAGGEQYF
TRBV6-4,.,TRBD1,TRBJ2-3,TGTGCCAGCAGTGCCCAGGGACAGGGGGTAGATACGCAGTATTTT,CASSAQGQGVDTQYF
TRBV5-1,few,TRBD2,TRBJ2-7,TGCGCCAGCAGCTTGAGCGCGGGAGTCTCCTACGAGCAGTACTTC,CASSLSAGVSYEQYF
TRBV7-9,once,.,TRBJ1-4,TGTGCCAGCAGCTCCTCTCGGACAGAGTATATTGAAAAACTGTTTTTT,CASSSSRTEYIEKLFF
TRBV19,.,.,TRBJ2-1,TGTGCCAGTAACTTCGACAGGCGTTACAATGAGCAGTTCTTC,CASNFDRRYNEQFF
TRBV4-1,.,TRBD2,TRBJ2-3,TGCGCCAGCAGCCAAGATCGGAAAGGGACTAGCGGCCACACAGATACGCAGTATTTT,CASSQDRKGTSGHTDTQYF
TRBV5-4,.,TRBD2,TRBJ2-1,TGTGCCAGCAGCTTGACCAGCGGGAGTGGCTATGAGCAGTTCTTC,CASSLTSGSGYEQFF
TRBV6-6,.,TRBD1,TRBJ2-7,TGTGCCAGCAGTTACTTCACGGCAGGGGGATCCTACGAGCAGTACTTC,CASSYFTAGGSYEQYF
TRBV2,.,TRBD2,TRBJ2-3,TGTGCCAGCAGCGCCGCGGGACTAGCGGGAGCAGATACGCAGTATTTT,CASSAAGLAGADTQYF
TRBV2,.,TRBD2,TRBJ2-1,TGTGCCAGCAGCCGGACTAGCGGGGAGCAGTTCTTC,CASSRTSGEQFF
TRBV5-5,.,.,TRBJ2-5,TGTGCCAGCAGCCCAATGTACCAAGAGACCCAGTACTTC,CASSPMYQETQYF
TRBV5-4,once,TRBD2,TRBJ2-5,TGTGCCAGCAGCTCCCCCCCTAGCGGGAGGGGCCAAGAGACCCAGTACTTC,CASSSPPSGRGQETQYF
TRBV5-1,few,.,TRBJ2-3,TGCGCCAGCAGCTTAACGGGACTTAACACAGATACGCAGTATTTT,CASSLTGLNTDTQYF
TRBV7-8,.,.,TRBJ2-7,TGTGCCAGCAGCCCAAACGGCTACGAGCAGTACTTC,CASSPNGYEQYF
TRBV7-2,.,.,TRBJ1-1,TGTGCCAGCAGCTTAGCGAGAGAGTTTGAAGCTTTCTTT,CASSLAREFEAFF
TRBV3-1/TRBV3-2,.,.,TRBJ1-1,TGTGCCAGCAGCCAAGATACCGGGACAACGAACACTGAAGCTTTCTTT,CASSQDTGTTNTEAFF
TRBV25-1,once,.,TRBJ2-1,TGTGCCAGCAGTCCACGGCACTACTCCTACAATGAGCAGTTCTTC,CASSPRHYSYNEQFF
TRBV7-2,.,.,TRBJ1-6,TGTGCCAGCAGCCTCTTGGCCGGGACCGCGGGATCACCCCTCCACTTT,CASSLLAGTAGSPLHF
TRBV27,.,TRBD1,TRBJ2-7,TGTGCCAGCAGTGCGCCCGGGACAGGGACCTACGAGCAGTACTTC,CASSAPGTGTYEQYF
TRBV7-2,.,.,TRBJ1-5,TGTGCCAGCAGCTTAGAGGGAGGTTATAGCAATCAGCCCCAGCATTTT,CASSLEGGYSNQPQHF
TRBV12-3/TRBV12-4,few,.,TRBJ1-3,TGTGCCAGTGAACAGAGCTCTGGAAACACCATATATTTT,CASEQSSGNTIYF
TRBV5-1,.,TRBD2,TRBJ2-1,TGCGCCAGCAGCTGGAGCGGGAGGGACAATGAGCAGTTCTTC,CASSWSGRDNEQFF
TRBV18,once,TRBD1,TRBJ1-1,TGTGCCAGCTCACCACGATACAGGGGAGAAGTGGCTTTCTTT,CASSPRYRGEVAFF
TRBV29-1,.,TRBD2,TRBJ2-1,TGCAGCGCCGGCGGGGGGCCGTACAATGAGCAGTTCTTC,CSAGGGPYNEQFF
TRBV11-2,.,TRBD1,TRBJ1-1,TGTGCCAGCAGCCAAGGACAGGGAAGATGGGGCACTGAAGCTTTCTTT,CASSQGQGRWGTEAFF
TRBV9,.,TRBD2,TRBJ2-2,TGTGCCAGCAGCGTAAGTAGACTAGCGGTGAACACCGGGGAGCTGTTTTTT,CASSVSRLAVNTGELFF
TRBV6-5,once,.,TRBJ2-3,TGTGCCAGCAGAGACCGCCCAGTCGGCGGTACGCAGTATTTT,CASRDRPVGGTQYF
TRBV12-3/TRBV12-4,.,.,TRBJ1-1,TGTGCCAGCAATGAGGCTGACACTGAAGCTTTCTTT,CASNEADTEAFF
TRBV30,.,.,TRBJ1-3,TGTGCCTGGAGTAATCTAGGAAACACCATATATTTT,CAWSNLGNTIYF
TRBV18,.,TRBD1,TRBJ1-2,TGTGCCAGCTCACCCCGGTGGACAGGCTCGGTAAACTATGGCTACACCTTC,CASSPRWTGSVNYGYTF
TRBV29-1,once,TRBD2,TRBJ2-3,TGCAGCGGTGGACTAGCGGGAGGAGTGAATACGCAGTATTTT,CSGGLAGGVNTQYF
TRBV5-1,.,.,TRBJ2-2,TGCGCCAGCACACCCGGGACAACATACACCGGGGAGCTGTTTTTT,CASTPGTTYTGELFF
TRBV6-6,once,TRBD2,TRBJ2-7,TGTGCCAGCAGTTTGGGACTACCTGCCTACGAGCAGTACTTC,CASSLGLPAYEQYF
TRBV19,few,TRBD1,TRBJ2-7,TGTGCCAGTAGTCCAGAACACACAGGGGGAGCGAACGAGCAGTACTTC,CASSPEHTGGANEQYF
TRBV5-5,.,.,TRBJ1-2,TGTGCCAGCAGCTATGCCGATGGGGGCATCGCACAGTGGGGCTACACCTTC,CASSYADGGIAQWGYTF
TRBV25-1,.,.,TRBJ2-7,TGTGCCAGCAGTAAACAGGGTTGGATGTACGAGCAGTACTTC,CASSKQGWMYEQYF
TRBV10-3,.,.,TRBJ2-1,TGTGCCATCAGCCTGACTCCGTACAATGAGCAGTTCTTC,CAISLTPYNEQFF
TRBV12-3/TRBV12-4,.,.,TRBJ1-1,TGTGCCAGCAGTTTTGTCAGGGTCACTGAAGCTTTCTTT,CASSFVRVTEAFF
TRBV7-9,.,.,TRBJ2-1,TGTGCCAGCAGCTTAATTTGGACAGCCGACAATGAGCAGTTCTTC,CASSLIWTADNEQFF
TRBV21-1,few,.,TRBJ1-5,TGTGCCAGCAGCCGCTGGCAGGGGGGAAACCAGCCCCAGCATTTT,CASSRWQGGNQPQHF
TRBV15,.,TRBD1,TRBJ1-3,TGTGCCACCAGCAGATTCGGGACAGTAGAAGGAAACACCATATATTTT,CATSRFGTVEGNTIYF
TRBV6-6,.,TRBD1,TRBJ1-4,TGTGCCAGCAGTCATTGGACAGGGGGGAATGAAAAACTGTTTTTT,CASSHWTGGNEKLFF
TRBV19,.,.,TRBJ1-2,TGTGCCAGTAGTGTCGGACAGAACTATGGCTACACCTTC,CASSVGQNYGYTF